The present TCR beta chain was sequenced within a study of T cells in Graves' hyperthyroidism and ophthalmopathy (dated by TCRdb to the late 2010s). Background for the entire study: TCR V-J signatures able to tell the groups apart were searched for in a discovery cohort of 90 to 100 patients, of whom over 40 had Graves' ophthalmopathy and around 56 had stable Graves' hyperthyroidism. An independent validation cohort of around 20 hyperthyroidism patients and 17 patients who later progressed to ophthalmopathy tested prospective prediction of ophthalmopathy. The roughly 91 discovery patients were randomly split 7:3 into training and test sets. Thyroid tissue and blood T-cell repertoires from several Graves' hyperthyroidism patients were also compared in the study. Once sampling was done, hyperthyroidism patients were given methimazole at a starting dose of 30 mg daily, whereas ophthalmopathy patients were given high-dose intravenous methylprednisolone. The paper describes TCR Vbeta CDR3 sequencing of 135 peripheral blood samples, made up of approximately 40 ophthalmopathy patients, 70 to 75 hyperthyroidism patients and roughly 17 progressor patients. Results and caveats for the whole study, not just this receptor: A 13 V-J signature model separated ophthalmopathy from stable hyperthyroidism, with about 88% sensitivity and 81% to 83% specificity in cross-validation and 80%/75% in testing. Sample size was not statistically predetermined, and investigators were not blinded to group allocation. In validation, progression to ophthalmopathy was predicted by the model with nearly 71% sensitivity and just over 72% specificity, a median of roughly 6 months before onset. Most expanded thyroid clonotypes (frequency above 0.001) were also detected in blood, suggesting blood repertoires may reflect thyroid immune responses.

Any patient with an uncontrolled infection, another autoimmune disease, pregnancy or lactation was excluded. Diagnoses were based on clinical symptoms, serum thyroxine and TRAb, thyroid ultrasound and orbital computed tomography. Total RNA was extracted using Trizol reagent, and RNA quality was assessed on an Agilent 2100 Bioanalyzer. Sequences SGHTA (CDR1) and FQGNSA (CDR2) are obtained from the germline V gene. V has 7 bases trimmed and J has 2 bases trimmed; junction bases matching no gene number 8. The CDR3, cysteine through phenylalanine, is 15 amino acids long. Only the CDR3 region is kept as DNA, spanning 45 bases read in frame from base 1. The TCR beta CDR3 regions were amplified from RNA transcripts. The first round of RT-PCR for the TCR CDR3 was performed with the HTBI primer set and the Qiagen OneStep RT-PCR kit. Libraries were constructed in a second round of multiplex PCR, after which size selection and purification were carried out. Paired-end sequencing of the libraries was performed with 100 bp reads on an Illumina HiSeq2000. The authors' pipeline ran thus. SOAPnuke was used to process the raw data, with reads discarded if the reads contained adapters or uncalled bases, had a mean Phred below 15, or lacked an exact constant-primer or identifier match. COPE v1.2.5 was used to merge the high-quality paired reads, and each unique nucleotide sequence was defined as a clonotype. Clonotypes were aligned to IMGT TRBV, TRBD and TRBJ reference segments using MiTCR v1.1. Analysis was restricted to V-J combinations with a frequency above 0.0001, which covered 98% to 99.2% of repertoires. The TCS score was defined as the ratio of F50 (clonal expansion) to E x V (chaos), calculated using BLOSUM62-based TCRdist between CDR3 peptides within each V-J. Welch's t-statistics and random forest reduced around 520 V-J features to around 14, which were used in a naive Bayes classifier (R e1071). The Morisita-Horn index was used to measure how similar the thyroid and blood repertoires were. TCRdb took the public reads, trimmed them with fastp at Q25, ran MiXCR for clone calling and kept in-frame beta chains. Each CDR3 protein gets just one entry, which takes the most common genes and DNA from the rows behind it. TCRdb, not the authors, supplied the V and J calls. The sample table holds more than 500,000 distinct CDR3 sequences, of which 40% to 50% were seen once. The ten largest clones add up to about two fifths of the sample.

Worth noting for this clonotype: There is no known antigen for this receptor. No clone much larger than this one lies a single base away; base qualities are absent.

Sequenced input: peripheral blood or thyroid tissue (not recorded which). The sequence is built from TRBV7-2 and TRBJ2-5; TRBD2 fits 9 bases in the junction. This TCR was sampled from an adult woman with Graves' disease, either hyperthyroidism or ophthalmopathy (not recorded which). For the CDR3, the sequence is CASNPRLADQETQYF. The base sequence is TGTGCCAGCAACCCCCGACTAGCGGATCAAGAGACCCAGTACTTC. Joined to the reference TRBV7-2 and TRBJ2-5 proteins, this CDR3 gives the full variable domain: GAGVSQSPSNKVTEKGKDVELRCDPISGHTALYWYRQSLGQGLEFLIYFQGNSAPDKSGLPSDRFSAERTGGSVSTLTIQRTQQEDSAVYLCASNPRLADQETQYFGPGTRLLVL.